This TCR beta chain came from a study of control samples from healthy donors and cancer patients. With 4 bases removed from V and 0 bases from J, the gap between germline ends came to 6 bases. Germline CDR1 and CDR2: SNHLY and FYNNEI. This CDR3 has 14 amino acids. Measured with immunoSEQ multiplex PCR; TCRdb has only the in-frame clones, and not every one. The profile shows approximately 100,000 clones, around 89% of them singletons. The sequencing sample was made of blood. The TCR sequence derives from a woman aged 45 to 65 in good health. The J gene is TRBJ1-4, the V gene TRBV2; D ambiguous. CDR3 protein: CASSGRTTNEKLFF. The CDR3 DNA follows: TGTGCCAGCAGTGGGCGAACAACTAATGAAAAACTGTTTTTT.